This T cell receptor (beta chain) was captured in a study of a mutant IDH1 vaccine in newly diagnosed glioma (dated by TCRdb to about 2021). Regarding the study in general: Patients received eight vaccinations in weeks 1, 3, 5, 7, 11, 15, 19 and 23, corresponding to visits V03 through V10. Vaccination began 4-6 weeks after radiotherapy alone, or alongside temozolomide cycles in the chemotherapy-containing groups. Of the 25 to 35 patients who were treated, about 62% were male and roughly 40% were female, and the mean age was approximately 40 years. Before enrollment, patients had received standard therapy of radiotherapy alone, temozolomide alone, or radiochemotherapy with temozolomide; most received the combination. Peripheral blood was drawn at six visits: V03 (baseline), V05, V07, V10, V12 and V13. For exploratory analyses, longitudinal TCRB deep sequencing was carried out in approximately 25 treated patients wherever samples were available.

Including cysteine and phenylalanine, the CDR3 has 16 amino acids. Only the CDR3 part of the read is kept: 48 bases, read in frame from the first base. The germline V gene encodes CDR1 SGHTA and CDR2 FQGNSA. The trim is 3 bases for V and 3 bases for J, with a gap of 17 bases between the germline ends. To prepare the library, the immunoSEQ multiplex PCR assay was applied. Rearranged TCR beta chain sequences were amplified with the hsTCRB Kit following the manufacturer's protocol. An Illumina MiSeq was used to sequence the TCRB libraries. Processing in the source paper ran as follows. Demultiplexing, trimming and gene mapping were performed with the kit vendor's proprietary platform. TCRdb's version of the immuneACCESS table is confined to in-frame rearrangements and falls short of the full clone set. An unresolved V gene accounts for under half of the shortfall where checked; the remainder is of unknown origin. The D gene and trimming were derived from the DNA, and the V and J assignments and clone size from that table. The sample has around 61,000 clones on record, over 80% of them singletons. The ten largest clones add up to about 5% of the sample.

On this clone: Its antigen is unknown. Base-call qualities are not available, and no considerably larger clone is one nucleotide away.

The paper as a whole reports these results and caveats: Immune responses induced by the vaccine were seen in 93.3% of patients across multiple MHC alleles. Pseudoprogression seemed to be unrelated to changes in the top peripheral T cell clonotypes found by TCRB sequencing. According to the authors, sample limitations meant that analyses of patient blood samples could not be reproduced. Availability determined which PBMC samples were chosen for TCRB deep sequencing.

What this sample's time point label stands for: week 5, during vaccination. A 20-mer mutant IDH1 peptide at 300 micrograms in Montanide made up each vaccine dose, which was injected subcutaneously together with topical imiquimod. Donors had newly diagnosed WHO grade 3 or 4 IDH1-mutant astrocytomas with loss of nuclear ATRX. The samples were drawn from NOA16, a multicentre, single-arm, open-label phase I trial in Germany that tested a mutant IDH1 peptide vaccine in humans for the first time. Genomic DNA for TCRB sequencing was extracted from EDTA blood using the DNeasy Blood and Tissue Kit. The sequence was obtained from a woman between 35 and 50 years old with glioma. The chain is made from TRBV7-2 and TRBJ1-1; the D gene is perhaps TRBD1, on 6 matching bases. The sample was PBMCs, taken from a glioma patient whose treatment included an IDH1 peptide vaccine. The DNA sequence reads TGTGCCAGCAGCTTCGGCGACAGGAGAAGGCACACTGAAGCTTTCTTT. Protein translation: CASSFGDRRRHTEAFF.